The following is a T cell receptor (beta chain) sequence with its context. The data derive from a study of early T cells in non-severe SARS-CoV-2 infection. Trimming cost V 0 bases and J 2 bases, with 7 bases left between them. The CDR3 is made up of 15 amino acids. Germline CDR1 is MNHNY and CDR2 is SVGAGI (reference sequence). Researchers tagged individual cDNA molecules with unique molecular identifiers. TCRdb redid the calling of the 5' RACE reads with MiXCR, one entry per CDR3 protein. The data show more than 95,000 distinct CDR3 sequences, approximately 17% seen once. This chain joins TRBV6-6 and TRBJ2-2, with D unclear. The clonotype comes from an adult who was a healthcare worker with PCR-confirmed SARS-CoV-2 infection or an uninfected control (not recorded which). The sequenced sample was whole blood. The CDR3 reads CASSYSGPNTGELFF. Here the CDR3 DNA reads TGTGCCAGCAGTTACTCTGGGCCCAACACCGGGGAGCTGTTTTTT.